The next 5 T cell receptor beta chains were all read from a single sample in a study of shared clonotypes between healthy human individuals. This table comes from immunoSEQ multiplex PCR, and its TCRdb copy is limited to in-frame clones, with some not included. Of approximately 480,000 clones in the sample, 75% to 80% were seen once. Sequencing was performed on PBMCs. The receptors derive from a woman in her thirties or forties in good health. Some clones in this sample may be carry-over from other donors' samples.

This clone was recorded at least ten times. The genes are TRBV28 and TRBJ2-3; D is perhaps TRBD1 or TRBD2 (5 bases each). The CDR3 runs 15 residues. Trimming took 3 bases from V and 2 from J, leaving 12 bases between them. CDR1 and CDR2 (germline): MDHEN, SYDVKM. CDR3: CASSLGPKFTDTQYF. Written as DNA, the CDR3 is TGTGCCAGCAGTTTGGGACCTAAATTCACAGATACGCAGTATTTT. Full variable domain (rest looked up from reference TRBV28 and TRBJ2-3): DVKVTQSSRYLVKRTGEKVFLECVQDMDHENMFWYRQDPGLGLRLIYFSYDVKMKEKGDIPEGYSVSREKKERFSLILESASTNQTSMYLCASSLGPKFTDTQYFGPGTRLTVL.

Turning to this clone: Germline is not matched at one junction end, which may reflect a read error. The chain combines TRBV29-1 with TRBJ1-1, with D possibly matching TRBD1 (6 bases). CDR1 SQVTM and CDR2 ANQGSEA come from the germline V gene. CDR3 length equals 12 residues. CDR3 sequence (DNA): TGCAGCGCGGGGGGCCGGAACATTGAAGCTTTCTTT. It encodes CSAGGRNIEAFF.

The chain joins TRBV5-6 to TRBJ2-3; tentative D call: TRBD1 (5 bases). The CDR3 totals 15 residues. The germline V gene encodes CDR1 SGHDT and CDR2 YYEEEE. Trimming took off 4 bases at V and 0 bases at J, with 12 bases between the two ends. CDR3 residues: CASSPTGISTDTQYF. The CDR3 DNA sequence: TGTGCCAGCAGCCCCACAGGTATTAGCACAGATACGCAGTATTTT.

The chain joins TRBV5-6 to TRBJ2-3, with 8 bases lining up with TRBD1. With V trimmed by 2 bases and J by 2 bases, 4 bases remained unmatched. The CDR3 runs 15 residues. The germline V gene encodes CDR1 SGHDT and CDR2 YYEEEE. CDR3 coding DNA: TGTGCCAGCAGCTTTGGGGACAGGTTCACAGATACGCAGTATTTT. It yields the protein CASSFGDRFTDTQYF.

V and J are TRBV2 and TRBJ2-3, with a weak D call TRBD1 (5 bases). The CDR3 contains 12 residues. V was pared by 10 bases and J by 2 bases, with 10 bases between. Germline-derived CDR1 and CDR2 are SNHLY and FYNNEI. Here the CDR3 reads CATDSYTDTQYF. The CDR3 DNA reads as TGTGCCACCGACAGTTACACAGATACGCAGTATTTT. Looking up the rest from reference TRBV2 and TRBJ2-3 gives the full variable domain: EPEVTQTPSHQVTQMGQEVILRCVPISNHLYFYWYRQILGQKVEFLVSFYNNEISEKSEIFDDQFSVERPDGSNFTLKIRSTKLEDSAMYFCATDSYTDTQYFGPGTRLTVL.